This TCR beta chain was sequenced in a study of blood T cells in healthy people across ages. Overall study results and limits: Diversity estimated from one million T cells was considered an underestimate. Older age coincided with a roughly linear decline in TCR beta diversity per million T cells. Long-lived donors carried more naive CD4+ cells and greater diversity than aged donors.

In its sample, this clonotype was seen many times. Its antigen is not identified. The V gene's germline CDR1 is SGHTA and CDR2 FQGNSA. Trimming removed 5 bases at V and 0 bases at J, with 11 bases between. The CDR3 length is 15 residues. Primed by a sample-barcoded 5' primer and a J-beta primer mix, a second PCR proceeded for 7 to 11 cycles. Each cDNA molecule, via a template-switch adaptor with 12 random nucleotides, was tagged. MiXCR, run by TCRdb on the 5' RACE reads, gives a single entry per CDR3 protein. The sample shows just over 1 million distinct CDR3 sequences, over 35% of them seen only once.

J is TRBJ2-1 and V is TRBV7-2; D not resolved. The sequence was obtained from a woman aged 60-75 years in good health. The sequencing input was blood. CDR3 region: CASSSTASSYNEQFF. The CDR3 nucleotides read TGTGCCAGCAGCAGTACAGCCAGCTCCTACAATGAGCAGTTCTTC.